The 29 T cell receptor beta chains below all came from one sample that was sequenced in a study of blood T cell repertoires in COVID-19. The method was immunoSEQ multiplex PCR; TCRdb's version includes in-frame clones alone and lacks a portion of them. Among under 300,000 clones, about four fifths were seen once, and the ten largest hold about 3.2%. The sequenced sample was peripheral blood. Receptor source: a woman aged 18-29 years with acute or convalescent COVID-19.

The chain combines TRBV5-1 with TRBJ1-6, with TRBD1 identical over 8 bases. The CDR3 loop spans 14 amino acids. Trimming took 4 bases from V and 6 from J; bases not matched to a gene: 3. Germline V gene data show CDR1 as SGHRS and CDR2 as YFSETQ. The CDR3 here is CASSVTGANSPLHF. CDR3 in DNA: TGCGCCAGCAGCGTGACAGGGGCTAATTCACCCCTCCACTTT. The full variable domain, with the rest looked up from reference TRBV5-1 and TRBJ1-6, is KAGVTQTPRYLIKTRGQQVTLSCSPISGHRSVSWYQQTPGQGLQFLFEYFSETQRNKGNFPGRFSGRQFSNSRSEMNVSTLELGDSALYLCASSVTGANSPLHFGNGTRLTVT.

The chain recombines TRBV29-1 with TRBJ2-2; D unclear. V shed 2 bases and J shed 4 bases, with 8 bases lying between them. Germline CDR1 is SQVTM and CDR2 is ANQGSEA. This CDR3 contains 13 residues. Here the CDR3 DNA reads TGCAGCGTTGAATCGGGTGGCACCGGGGAGCTGTTTTTT. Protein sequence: CSVESGGTGELFF.

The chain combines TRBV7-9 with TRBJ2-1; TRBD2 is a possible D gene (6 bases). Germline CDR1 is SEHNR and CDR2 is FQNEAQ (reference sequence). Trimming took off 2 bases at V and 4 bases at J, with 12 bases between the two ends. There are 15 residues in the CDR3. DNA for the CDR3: TGTGCCAGCAGCTTACTAGCGCAACGATACAATGAGCAGTTCTTC. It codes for CASSLLAQRYNEQFF.

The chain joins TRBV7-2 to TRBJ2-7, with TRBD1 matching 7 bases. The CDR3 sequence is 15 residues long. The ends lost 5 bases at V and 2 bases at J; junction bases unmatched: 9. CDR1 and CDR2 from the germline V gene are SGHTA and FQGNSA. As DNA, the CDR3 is TGTGCCAGCAGCCCAAGACAGGGAAAGGCCTACGAGCAGTACTTC. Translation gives CASSPRQGKAYEQYF.

The CDR3 loop reads CASSRDREYGYTF. CDR3 sequence (DNA): TGTGCCAGCAGCCGAGACAGGGAGTATGGCTACACCTTC. V and J are TRBV7-2 and TRBJ1-2; 7 bases are shared with TRBD1. With 5 bases clipped from V and 5 bases from J, the junction kept 5 bases outside the gene matches. This CDR3 comprises 13 residues. Germline V gene sequence: CDR1 SGHTA, CDR2 FQGNSA. The whole variable domain, remainder taken from reference TRBV7-2 and TRBJ1-2, is GAGVSQSPSNKVTEKGKDVELRCDPISGHTALYWYRQSLGQGLEFLIYFQGNSAPDKSGLPSDRFSAERTGGSVSTLTIQRTQQEDSAVYLCASSRDREYGYTFGSGTRLTVV.

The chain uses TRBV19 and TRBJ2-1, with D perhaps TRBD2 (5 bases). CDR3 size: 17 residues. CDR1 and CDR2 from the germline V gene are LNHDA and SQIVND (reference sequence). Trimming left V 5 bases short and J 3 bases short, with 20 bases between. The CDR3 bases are TGTGCCAGTAGTCATGGGCGGGTGGGAGTCTTCTACAATGAGCAGTTCTTC. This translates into CASSHGRVGVFYNEQFF.

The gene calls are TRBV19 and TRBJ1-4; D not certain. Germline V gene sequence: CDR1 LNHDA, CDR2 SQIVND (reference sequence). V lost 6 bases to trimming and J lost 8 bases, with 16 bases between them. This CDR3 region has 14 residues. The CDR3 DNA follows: TGTGCCAGTAGATCGGGTCAGACCTGGGAAAAACTGTTTTTT. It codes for CASRSGQTWEKLFF.

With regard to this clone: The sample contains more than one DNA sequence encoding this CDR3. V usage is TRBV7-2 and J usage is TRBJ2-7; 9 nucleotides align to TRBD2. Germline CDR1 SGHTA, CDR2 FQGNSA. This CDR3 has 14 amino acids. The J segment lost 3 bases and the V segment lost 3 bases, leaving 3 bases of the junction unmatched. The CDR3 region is CASSFLAGIYEQYF. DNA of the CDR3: TGTGCCAGCAGCTTTCTAGCGGGGATCTACGAGCAGTACTTC. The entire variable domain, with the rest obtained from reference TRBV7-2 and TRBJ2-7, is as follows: GAGVSQSPSNKVTEKGKDVELRCDPISGHTALYWYRQSLGQGLEFLIYFQGNSAPDKSGLPSDRFSAERTGGSVSTLTIQRTQQEDSAVYLCASSFLAGIYEQYFGPGTRLTVT.

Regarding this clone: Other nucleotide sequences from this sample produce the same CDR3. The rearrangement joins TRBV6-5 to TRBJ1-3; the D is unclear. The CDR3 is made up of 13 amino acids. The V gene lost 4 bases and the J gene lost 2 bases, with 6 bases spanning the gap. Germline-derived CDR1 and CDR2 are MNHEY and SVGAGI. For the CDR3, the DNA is TGTGCCAGCAGTTTGCTAGCTGGAAACACCATATATTTT. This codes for CASSLLAGNTIYF.

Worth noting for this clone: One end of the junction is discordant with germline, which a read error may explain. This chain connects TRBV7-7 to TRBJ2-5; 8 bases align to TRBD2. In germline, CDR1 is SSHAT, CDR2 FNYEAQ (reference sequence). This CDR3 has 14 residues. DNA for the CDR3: TGTGCTAGCAGCCCCAGCGGGAGCCAAGAGACCCAGTACTTC. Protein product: CASSPSGSQETQYF.

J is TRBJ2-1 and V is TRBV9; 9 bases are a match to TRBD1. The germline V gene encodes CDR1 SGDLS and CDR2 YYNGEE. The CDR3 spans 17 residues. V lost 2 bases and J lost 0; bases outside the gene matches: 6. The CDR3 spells CASSVAGTGSSYNEQFF. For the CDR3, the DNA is TGTGCCAGCAGCGTGGCCGGGACAGGGAGCTCCTACAATGAGCAGTTCTTC.

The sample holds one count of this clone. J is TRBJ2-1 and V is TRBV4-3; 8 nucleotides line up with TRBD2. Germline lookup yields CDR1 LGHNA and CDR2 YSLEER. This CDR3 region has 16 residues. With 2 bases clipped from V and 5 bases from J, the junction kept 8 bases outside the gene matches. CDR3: CASSQRREGGDNEQFF. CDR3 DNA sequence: TGCGCCAGCAGCCAACGACGGGAGGGTGGGGACAATGAGCAGTTCTTC.

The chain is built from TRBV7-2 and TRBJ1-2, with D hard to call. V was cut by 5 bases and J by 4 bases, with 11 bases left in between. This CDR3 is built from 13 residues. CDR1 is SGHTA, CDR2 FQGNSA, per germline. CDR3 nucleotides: TGTGCCAGCAGCGCAATACAGATCTATGGCTACACCTTC. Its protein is CASSAIQIYGYTF.

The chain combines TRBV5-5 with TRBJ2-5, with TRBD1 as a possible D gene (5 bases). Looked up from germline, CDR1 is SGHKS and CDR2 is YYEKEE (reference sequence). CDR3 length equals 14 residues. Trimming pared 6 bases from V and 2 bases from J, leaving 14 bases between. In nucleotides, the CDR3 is TGTGCCAGCAACCCTGCAGGGAATCAAGAGACCCAGTACTTC. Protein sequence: CASNPAGNQETQYF.

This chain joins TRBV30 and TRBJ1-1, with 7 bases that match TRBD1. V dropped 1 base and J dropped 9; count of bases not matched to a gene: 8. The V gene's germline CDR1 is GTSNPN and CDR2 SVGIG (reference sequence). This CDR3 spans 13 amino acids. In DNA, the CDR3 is TGTGCCTGGAGTGAGGGACAGCGTAGGAAAGCTTTCTTT. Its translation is CAWSEGQRRKAFF.

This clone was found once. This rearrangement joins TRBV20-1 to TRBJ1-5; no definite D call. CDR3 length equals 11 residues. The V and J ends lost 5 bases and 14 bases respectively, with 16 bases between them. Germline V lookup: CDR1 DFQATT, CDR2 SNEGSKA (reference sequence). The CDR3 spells CSAVTGAVEHF. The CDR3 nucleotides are TGCAGTGCTGTAACGGGTGCGGTTGAGCATTTT.

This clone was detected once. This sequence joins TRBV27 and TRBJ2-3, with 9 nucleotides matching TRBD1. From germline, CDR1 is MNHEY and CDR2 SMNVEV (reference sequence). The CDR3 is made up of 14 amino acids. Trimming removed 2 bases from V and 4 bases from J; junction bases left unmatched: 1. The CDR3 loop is CASSLDRGADTQYF. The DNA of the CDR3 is TGTGCCAGCAGTTTAGACAGGGGGGCAGATACGCAGTATTTT.

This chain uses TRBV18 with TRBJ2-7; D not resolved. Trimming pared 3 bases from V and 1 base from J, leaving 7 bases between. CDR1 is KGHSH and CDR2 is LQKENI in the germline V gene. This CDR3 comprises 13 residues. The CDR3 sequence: CASSPGHSYEQYF. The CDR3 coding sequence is TGTGCCAGCTCACCGGGCCATTCCTACGAGCAGTACTTC.

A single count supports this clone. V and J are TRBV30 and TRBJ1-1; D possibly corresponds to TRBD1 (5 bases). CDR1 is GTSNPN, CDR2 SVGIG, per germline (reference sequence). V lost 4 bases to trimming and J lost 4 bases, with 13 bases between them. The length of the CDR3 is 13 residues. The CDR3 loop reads CAWTGWVGTEAFF. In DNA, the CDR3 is TGTGCCTGGACAGGGTGGGTGGGCACTGAAGCTTTCTTT. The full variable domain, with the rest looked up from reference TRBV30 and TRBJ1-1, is SQTIHQWPATLVQPVGSPLSLECTVEGTSNPNLYWYRQAAGRGLQLLFYSVGIGQISSEVPQNLSASRPQDRQFILSSKKLLLSDSGFYLCAWTGWVGTEAFFGQGTRLTVV.

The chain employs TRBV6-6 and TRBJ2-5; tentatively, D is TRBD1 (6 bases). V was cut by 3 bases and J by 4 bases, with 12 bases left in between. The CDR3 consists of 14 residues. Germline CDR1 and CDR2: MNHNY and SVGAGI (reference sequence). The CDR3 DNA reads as TGTGCCAGCAGTTATACTACAGGGAGAGAGACCCAGTACTTC. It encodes CASSYTTGRETQYF.

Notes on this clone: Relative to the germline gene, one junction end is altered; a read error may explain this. CDR3 loop: CASRQAGNTIYF. CDR3 coding DNA: TGTGCCAGCAGGCAAGCGGGGAACACCATATATTTT. This chain uses TRBV14 with TRBJ1-3; D is unclear. The germline V gene has CDR1 SGHDN and CDR2 FVKESK. There are 12 residues in the CDR3. Full variable domain (outside the CDR3, taken from reference TRBV14 and TRBJ1-3): EAGVTQFPSHSVIEKGQTVTLRCDPISGHDNLYWYRRVMGKEIKFLLHFVKESKQDESGMPNNRFLAERTGGTYSTLKVQPAELEDSGVYFCASRQAGNTIYFGEGSWLTVV.

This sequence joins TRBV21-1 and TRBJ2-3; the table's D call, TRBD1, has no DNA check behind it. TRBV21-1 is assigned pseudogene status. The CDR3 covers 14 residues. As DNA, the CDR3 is TGTGCCAGCAGCTCAGGGGCGGGCACAGATACGCAGTATTTT. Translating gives CASSSGAGTDTQYF.

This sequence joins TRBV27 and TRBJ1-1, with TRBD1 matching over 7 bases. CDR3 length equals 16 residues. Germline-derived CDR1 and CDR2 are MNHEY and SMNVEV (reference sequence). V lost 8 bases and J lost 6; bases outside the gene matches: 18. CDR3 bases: TGTGCCAGCCCCGGCGGGAGGGGGCGAGGGTCGGCTGAAGCTTTCTTT. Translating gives CASPGGRGRGSAEAFF.

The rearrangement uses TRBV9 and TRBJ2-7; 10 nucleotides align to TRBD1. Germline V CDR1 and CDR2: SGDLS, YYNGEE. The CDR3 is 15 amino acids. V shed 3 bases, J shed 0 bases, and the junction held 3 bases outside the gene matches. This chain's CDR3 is CASSEGQGSSYEQYF. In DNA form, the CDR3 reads TGTGCCAGCAGCGAGGGACAGGGGAGCTCCTACGAGCAGTACTTC.

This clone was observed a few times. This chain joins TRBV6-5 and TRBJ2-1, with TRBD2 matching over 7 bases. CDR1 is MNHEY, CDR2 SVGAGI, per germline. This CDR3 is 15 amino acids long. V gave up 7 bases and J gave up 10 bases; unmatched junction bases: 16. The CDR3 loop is CASIPSGGLTKEQFF. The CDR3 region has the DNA TGTGCCAGCATTCCGTCGGGGGGATTAACTAAAGAGCAGTTCTTC.

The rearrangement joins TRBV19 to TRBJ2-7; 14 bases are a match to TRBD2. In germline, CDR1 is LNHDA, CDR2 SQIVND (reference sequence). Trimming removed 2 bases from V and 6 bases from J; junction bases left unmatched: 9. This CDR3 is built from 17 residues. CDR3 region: CASSISPGTSGSLEQYF. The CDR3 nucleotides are TGTGCCAGTAGTATATCCCCGGGGACTAGCGGGAGTCTCGAGCAGTACTTC.

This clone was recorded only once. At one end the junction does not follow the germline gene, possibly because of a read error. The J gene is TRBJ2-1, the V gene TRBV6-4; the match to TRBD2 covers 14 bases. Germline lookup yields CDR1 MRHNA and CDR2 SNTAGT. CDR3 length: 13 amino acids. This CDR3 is CASSEGTSGSLVF. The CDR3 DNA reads TGTGCCAGCAGCGAGGGGACTAGCGGGAGTCTGGTCTTC.

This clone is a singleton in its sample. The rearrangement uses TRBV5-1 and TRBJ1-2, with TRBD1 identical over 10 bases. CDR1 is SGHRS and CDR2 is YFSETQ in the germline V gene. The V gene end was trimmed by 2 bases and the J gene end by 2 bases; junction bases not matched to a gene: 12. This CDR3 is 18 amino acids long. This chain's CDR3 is CASSLTGTGAHRNYGYTF. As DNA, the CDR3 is TGCGCCAGCAGCTTAACCGGGACAGGGGCCCACCGAAACTATGGCTACACCTTC.

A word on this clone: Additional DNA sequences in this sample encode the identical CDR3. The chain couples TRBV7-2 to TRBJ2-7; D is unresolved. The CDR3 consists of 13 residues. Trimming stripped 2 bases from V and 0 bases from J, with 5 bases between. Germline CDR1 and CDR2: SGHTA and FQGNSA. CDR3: CASSLSGSYEQYF. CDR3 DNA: TGTGCCAGCAGCTTATCCGGCTCCTACGAGCAGTACTTC.